This TCR beta chain was recovered during a study of response to subunit inactivated influenza vaccine. General observations from the study: The study's authors posited that every seasonal influenza vaccination enlists few new T cells.

A remark on this clonotype: Its cognate antigen is unknown.

TCRdb independently ran MiXCR on the RT-PCR reads; one entry per CDR3 protein. This table holds 250,000 to 350,000 distinct CDR3 sequences, approximately 20% found once. From germline, CDR1 is DFQATT and CDR2 SNEGSKA (reference sequence). V was shortened by 4 bases and J by 4 bases, with 10 bases between the two germline ends. CDR3 length: 13 residues. The receptor was derived from a man aged 50-75 years who received an inactivated influenza vaccine. The chain links TRBV20-1 to TRBJ2-2, with D unresolved. The sample consisted of PBMCs from blood, taken about 20 months after vaccination. The CDR3 nucleotides read TGCAGTGCTATGGCCCCCAGCACCGGGGAGCTGTTTTTT. The encoded protein is CSAMAPSTGELFF.